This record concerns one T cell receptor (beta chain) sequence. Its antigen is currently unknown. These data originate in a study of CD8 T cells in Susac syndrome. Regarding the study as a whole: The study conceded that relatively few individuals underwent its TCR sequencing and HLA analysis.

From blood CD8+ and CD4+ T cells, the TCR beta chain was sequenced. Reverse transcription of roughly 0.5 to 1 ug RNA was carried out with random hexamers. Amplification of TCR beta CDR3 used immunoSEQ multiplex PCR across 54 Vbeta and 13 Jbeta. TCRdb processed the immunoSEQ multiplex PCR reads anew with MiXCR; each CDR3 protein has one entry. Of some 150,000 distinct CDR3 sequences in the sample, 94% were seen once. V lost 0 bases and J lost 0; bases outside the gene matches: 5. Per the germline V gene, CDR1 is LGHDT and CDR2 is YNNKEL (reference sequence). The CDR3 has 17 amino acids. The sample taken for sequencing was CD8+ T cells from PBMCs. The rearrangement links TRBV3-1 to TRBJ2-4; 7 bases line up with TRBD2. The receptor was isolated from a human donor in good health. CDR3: CASSQDLRGLAKNIQYF. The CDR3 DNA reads TGTGCCAGCAGCCAAGATCTGCGGGGGTTAGCCAAAAACATTCAGTACTTC.